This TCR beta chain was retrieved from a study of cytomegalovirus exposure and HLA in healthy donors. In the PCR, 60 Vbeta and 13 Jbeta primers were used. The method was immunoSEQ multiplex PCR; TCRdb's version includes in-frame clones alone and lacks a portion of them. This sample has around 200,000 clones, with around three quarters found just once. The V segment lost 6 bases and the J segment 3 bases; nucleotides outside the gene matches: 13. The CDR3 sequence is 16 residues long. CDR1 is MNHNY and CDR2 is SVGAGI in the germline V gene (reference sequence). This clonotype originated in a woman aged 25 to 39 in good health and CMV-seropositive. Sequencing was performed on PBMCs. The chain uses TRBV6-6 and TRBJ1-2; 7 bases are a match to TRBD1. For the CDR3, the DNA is TGTGCCAGCAGCCACGACCCCATAGACAGGGACTATGGCTACACCTTC. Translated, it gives CASSHDPIDRDYGYTF.